The 24 T cell receptor beta chains listed next were all sequenced from one sample in a study of a mutant IDH1 vaccine in newly diagnosed glioma. Generated by immunoSEQ multiplex PCR, the TCRdb table keeps only in-frame clones and is missing some. Of roughly 54,000 clones listed, 84% were seen once; the top ten hold 4.1%. Their specific antigens are unknown. Specified time point: week 35, safety follow-up. Vaccine doses each comprised 300 ug of mutant IDH1 20-mer peptide, with topical imiquimod. Sample: PBMCs, taken from a glioma patient whose treatment included an IDH1 peptide vaccine. All receptors derive from a woman younger than 30 with glioma.

The gene calls are TRBV7-2 and TRBJ2-2; TRBD2 matches at 12 bases. From germline, CDR1 is SGHTA and CDR2 FQGNSA. With V trimmed by 11 bases and J by 1 base, 11 bases remained unmatched. The CDR3 totals 17 residues. CDR3 in amino acids: CAGGEGLAGLNTGELFF. The CDR3 DNA sequence: TGTGCCGGTGGTGAGGGACTAGCGGGCCTGAACACCGGGGAGCTGTTTTTT.

The chain is built from TRBV10-2 and TRBJ2-5; 10 bases match TRBD2. Trimming took 4 bases from V and 5 from J; bases not matched to a gene: 7. CDR3 size: 15 residues. Germline loops: CDR1 WSHSY, CDR2 SAAADI. As DNA, the CDR3 is TGCGCCAGCAGTGCGACGACTAGCGGGCGGGAGACCCAGTACTTC. Its translation is CASSATTSGRETQYF.

This chain connects TRBV29-1 to TRBJ1-4, with D hard to call. The CDR3 consists of 14 residues. V lost 4 bases and J lost 0, with 9 bases in between. CDR1 and CDR2 from the germline V gene are SQVTM and ANQGSEA. CDR3 in amino acids: CSVARTTTNEKLFF. Here the CDR3 DNA reads TGCAGCGTTGCCCGCACCACAACTAATGAAAAACTGTTTTTT. Supplemented by reference TRBV29-1 and TRBJ1-4, the full variable domain reads SAVISQKPSRDICQRGTSLTIQCQVDSQVTMMFWYRQQPGQSLTLIATANQGSEATYESGFVIDKFPISRPNLTFSTLTVSNMSPEDSSIYLCSVARTTTNEKLFFGSGTQLSVL.

The CDR3 sequence: CASSVGGANEQFF. The DNA of the CDR3 is TGTGCCAGCAGCGTAGGGGGTGCCAATGAGCAGTTCTTC. The rearrangement links TRBV9 to TRBJ2-1; D not resolved. Germline lookup yields CDR1 SGDLS and CDR2 YYNGEE. V gave up 0 bases and J gave up 6 bases, with 7 bases separating them. The CDR3 consists of 13 residues.

The J gene is TRBJ1-2, the V gene TRBV27; 10 nucleotides match TRBD1. V gave up 5 bases and J gave up 1 base; unmatched junction bases: 10. The CDR3 is 17 amino acids. Germline V lookup: CDR1 MNHEY, CDR2 SMNVEV (reference sequence). For the CDR3, the DNA is TGTGCCAGCAGTCCCGGGACAGGGGATTATCATAACTATGGCTACACCTTC. It specifies CASSPGTGDYHNYGYTF.

The chain joins TRBV10-1 to TRBJ2-3; the D gene is possibly TRBD2 (5 bases). The CDR3 is 14 residues long. The V gene lost 4 bases and the J gene lost 0 bases, with 8 bases spanning the gap. Germline loops: CDR1 WNHNN, CDR2 SYGVQD (reference sequence). CDR3 amino acids: CASSAEGSTDTQYF. The CDR3 DNA follows: TGCGCCAGCAGTGCTGAGGGTAGCACAGATACGCAGTATTTT.

This rearrangement joins TRBV30 to TRBJ2-1; 8 bases agree with TRBD2. The CDR3 has 14 amino acids. V dropped 2 bases and J dropped 4; count of bases not matched to a gene: 4. The germline CDR1 and CDR2 sequences are GTSNPN and SVGIG (reference sequence). CDR3 sequence: CAWSLGLGYNEQFF. In DNA, the CDR3 is TGTGCCTGGAGTTTGGGACTAGGTTACAATGAGCAGTTCTTC.

The J gene is TRBJ2-7, the V gene TRBV5-6; no definite D call. The CDR3 contains 11 residues. Per germline, CDR1 SGHDT and CDR2 YYEEEE. The germline V and J ends were trimmed by 2 bases and 0 bases, with 0 bases remaining between them. CDR3 nucleotides: TGTGCCAGCAGCTTCTCCTACGAGCAGTACTTC. Translation gives CASSFSYEQYF.

This clone was recorded a few times. The DNA of the CDR3 is TGTGCCAGCAGCCAAGAGACAGGGCCGTTTGAAGCTTTCTTT. Translated: CASSQETGPFEAFF. The chain joins TRBV14 to TRBJ1-1, with 7 positions matching TRBD1. CDR3 length: 14 amino acids. With 0 bases clipped from V and 7 bases from J, the junction kept 5 bases outside the gene matches. Germline V gene lookup returns CDR1 SGHDN and CDR2 FVKESK.

The chain joins TRBV9 to TRBJ2-7; unclear D gene. The germline V and J ends were trimmed by 4 bases and 2 bases, with 16 bases remaining between them. Germline CDR1 reads SGDLS; CDR2 reads YYNGEE. CDR3 size: 15 residues. The CDR3 loop is CASSPFLDPTYEQYF. CDR3 coding DNA: TGTGCCAGCAGCCCCTTCCTAGACCCTACCTACGAGCAGTACTTC.

The CDR3: CASSLEVGRNIQYF. DNA of the CDR3: TGTGCCAGCAGCTTAGAAGTGGGTAGGAACATTCAGTACTTC. This chain uses TRBV11-3 with TRBJ2-4; D unresolved. Trimming cost V 0 bases and J 7 bases, with 10 bases left between them. The CDR3 consists of 14 residues. Germline CDR1 SGHNT, CDR2 YENEEA.

About this clone itself: Other nucleotide sequences from this sample produce the same CDR3. The genes are TRBV19 and TRBJ2-7; the D is unclear. The CDR3 contains 13 residues. V shed 7 bases and J shed 6 bases, with 16 bases lying between them. Per germline, CDR1 LNHDA and CDR2 SQIVND (reference sequence). The CDR3 coding sequence is TGTGCCAGTACCTCTCGGCCGGGTCTCGAGCAGTACTTC. This sequence encodes CASTSRPGLEQYF.

With regard to this clone: Other DNA sequences in the sample encode the same CDR3. The CDR3 DNA follows: TGTGCCAGCAGCGTAGGAGGGACTGAAGCTTTCTTT. Translated, it gives CASSVGGTEAFF. The chain is built from TRBV9 and TRBJ1-1; D remains unclear. This CDR3 has 12 amino acids. CDR1 and CDR2 (germline): SGDLS, YYNGEE. Trimming removed 0 bases at V and 5 bases at J, with 5 bases between.

V is TRBV5-6 and J is TRBJ2-3; 11 nucleotides align to TRBD2. Unmatched junction bases numbered 6, after V lost 0 bases and J lost 6 bases. This CDR3 has 16 amino acids. Germline assignment: CDR1 SGHDT and CDR2 YYEEEE. The CDR3 DNA sequence: TGTGCCAGCAGCTTGGCAGGTAGCGGGGGGGCTGATACGCAGTATTTT. This translates into CASSLAGSGGADTQYF.

This clone appeared once. This chain uses TRBV27 with TRBJ2-3; 9 bases align to TRBD2. The CDR3 consists of 15 residues. CDR1 is MNHEY and CDR2 is SMNVEV in the germline V gene (reference sequence). Trimming at V came to 3 bases and at J to 5 bases, leaving 6 bases not matched to a gene. The CDR3 DNA reads TGTGCCAGCAGTTTCAGCGGGGGGCGGAGAGATACGCAGTATTTT. Translation gives CASSFSGGRRDTQYF.

This clone was counted between two and nine times. The chain uses TRBV19 and TRBJ1-2; D remains ambiguous. V gave up 9 bases and J gave up 2 bases, with 13 bases separating them. CDR3 size: 13 residues. Germline values: CDR1 LNHDA, CDR2 SQIVND (reference sequence). This CDR3 is CASTQNQNYGYTF. The DNA of the CDR3 is TGTGCCAGCACCCAAAATCAGAACTATGGCTACACCTTC.

The chain recombines TRBV5-1 with TRBJ2-1; TRBD2 agrees at 7 bases. V was clipped by 0 bases and J by 3 bases; unmatched bases: 0. CDR3 length equals 14 residues. The germline V gene has CDR1 SGHRS and CDR2 YFSETQ. For the CDR3, the DNA is TGCGCCAGCAGCTTGGGCGGGGGCTACAATGAGCAGTTCTTC. Translated, it gives CASSLGGGYNEQFF.

The chain uses TRBV9 and TRBJ2-5; 8 positions agree with TRBD2. Looked up from germline, CDR1 is SGDLS and CDR2 is YYNGEE. The CDR3 totals 16 residues. V gave up 0 bases and J gave up 1 base; unmatched junction bases: 5. The CDR3 DNA sequence: TGTGCCAGCAGCGTAGCGGCTAGCGGGCCCCAAGAGACCCAGTACTTC. Residues: CASSVAASGPQETQYF.

The V call is TRBV2, the J call TRBJ2-2; D assignment may be TRBD1 or TRBD2 (6 bases each). CDR3 length equals 14 residues. CDR1 is SNHLY, CDR2 FYNNEI, per germline. V lost 11 bases to trimming and J lost 2 bases, with 15 bases between them. This CDR3 is CASLPGANTGELFF. The CDR3 coding sequence is TGTGCCTCGCTACCGGGGGCCAACACCGGGGAGCTGTTTTTT.

The chain carries TRBV9 and TRBJ1-5, with TRBD1 matching over 7 bases. The junction had 3 bases not matched to a gene; V was cut back by 0 bases and J by 0 bases. The CDR3 contains 16 residues. Germline assignment: CDR1 SGDLS and CDR2 YYNGEE. The CDR3 coding sequence is TGTGCCAGCAGCGTAGGGGACAGCCCTAGCAATCAGCCCCAGCATTTT. Residues: CASSVGDSPSNQPQHF.

This chain uses TRBV29-1 with TRBJ1-5, with a tentative D call TRBD1 (5 bases). Per the germline V gene, CDR1 is SQVTM and CDR2 is ANQGSEA. Trimming shortened V by 4 bases and J by 7 bases, and 17 bases separated the two germline ends. The CDR3 is 14 residues long. The CDR3 nucleotides are TGCAGCGTTGGGGGGGACGGGGGTGGACAGCCCCAGCATTTT. Its protein product is CSVGGDGGGQPQHF.

The chain recombines TRBV12-5 with TRBJ2-7; D ambiguous. The CDR3 is made up of 14 amino acids. Trimming took 1 base from V and 9 from J, leaving 16 bases between them. Germline V gene lookup returns CDR1 LGHNT and CDR2 FRNRAP. CDR3 sequence (DNA): TGTGCTAGTGGTTTGGCGGTTCGGTCCGAAGGGCAGTACTTC. It encodes CASGLAVRSEGQYF.

The rearrangement uses TRBV15 and TRBJ1-1; a weak D match, TRBD1 (5 bases). CDR1 and CDR2 from the germline V gene are LNHNV and YYDKDF (reference sequence). The CDR3 sequence is 15 residues long. The germline V and J ends were trimmed by 0 bases and 6 bases, with 14 bases remaining between them. This chain's CDR3 is CATSRDFGAYAEAFF. CDR3 DNA: TGTGCCACCAGCAGAGATTTCGGGGCCTACGCTGAAGCTTTCTTT.

This clone was observed a few times. The CDR3 DNA reads TGTGCCAGCAGCTTAGGGCAGGGGGCGGTAAATGAGCAGTTCTTC. Translating gives CASSLGQGAVNEQFF. This chain joins TRBV7-9 and TRBJ2-1; 8 bases are a match to TRBD1. With 1 base clipped from V and 7 bases from J, the junction kept 6 bases outside the gene matches. CDR1 is SEHNR and CDR2 is FQNEAQ in the germline V gene (reference sequence). This CDR3 is 15 amino acids long.